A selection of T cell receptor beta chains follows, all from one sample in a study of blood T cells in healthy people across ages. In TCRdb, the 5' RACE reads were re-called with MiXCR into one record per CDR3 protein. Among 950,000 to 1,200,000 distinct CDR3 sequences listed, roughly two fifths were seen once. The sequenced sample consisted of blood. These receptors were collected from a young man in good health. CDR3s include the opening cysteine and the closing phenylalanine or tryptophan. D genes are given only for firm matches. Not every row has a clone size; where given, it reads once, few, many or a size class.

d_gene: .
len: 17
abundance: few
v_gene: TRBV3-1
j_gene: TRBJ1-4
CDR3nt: TGTGCCAGCAGCCAAGGGTTCGGGGGCGCAACTAATGAAAAACTGTTTTTT
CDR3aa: CASSQGFGGATNEKLFF

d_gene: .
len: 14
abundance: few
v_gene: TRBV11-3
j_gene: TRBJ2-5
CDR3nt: TGTGCCAGCAGCTTAGGTGGGTCGACCGAGACCCAGTACTTC
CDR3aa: CASSLGGSTETQYF

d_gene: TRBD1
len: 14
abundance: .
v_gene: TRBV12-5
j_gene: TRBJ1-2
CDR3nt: TGTGCTAGTGGCTATTCTCCGGGACAGGCCCATTACACCTTC
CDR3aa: CASGYSPGQAHYTF

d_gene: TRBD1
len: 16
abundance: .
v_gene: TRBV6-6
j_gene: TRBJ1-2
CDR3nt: TGTGCCAGCACCTCTTCGGGACAGGGGTTCAGCTATGGCTACACCTTC
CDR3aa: CASTSSGQGFSYGYTF

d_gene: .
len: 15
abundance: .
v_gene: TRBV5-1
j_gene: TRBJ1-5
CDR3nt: TGCGCCAGCAGCCCCCTGGGGAGCAACAATCAGCCCCAGCATTTT
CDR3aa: CASSPLGSNNQPQHF

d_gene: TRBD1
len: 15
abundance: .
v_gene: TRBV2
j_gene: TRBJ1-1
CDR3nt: TGTGCCAGCAGTGAAATGACAGGGGGTAATCAATGGGCTTTCTTT
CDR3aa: CASSEMTGGNQWAFF

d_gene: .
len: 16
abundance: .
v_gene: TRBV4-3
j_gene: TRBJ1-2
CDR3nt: TGCGCCAGCAGCCCAGGCGACCGGATCACTAACTATGGCTACACCTTC
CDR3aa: CASSPGDRITNYGYTF

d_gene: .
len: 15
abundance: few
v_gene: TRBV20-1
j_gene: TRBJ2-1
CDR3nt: TGCAGTGCTAGGAGTCAACAAAGCTCCTACAATGAGCAGTTCTTC
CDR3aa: CSARSQQSSYNEQFF

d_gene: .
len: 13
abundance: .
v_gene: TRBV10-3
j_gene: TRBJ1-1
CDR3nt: TGTGCCATCAGTGAGAATTTGAACACTGAAGCTTTCTTT
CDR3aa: CAISENLNTEAFF

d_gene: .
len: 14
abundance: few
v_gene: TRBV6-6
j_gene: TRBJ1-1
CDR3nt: TGTGCCAGCACCCTGGAGGGCTACGGCACTGAAGCTTTCTTT
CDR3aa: CASTLEGYGTEAFF

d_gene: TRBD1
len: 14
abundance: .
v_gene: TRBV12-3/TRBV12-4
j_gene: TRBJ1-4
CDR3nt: TGTGCCAGCAGACAGACAGGGGCAGCTGAAAAACTGTTTTTT
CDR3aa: CASRQTGAAEKLFF

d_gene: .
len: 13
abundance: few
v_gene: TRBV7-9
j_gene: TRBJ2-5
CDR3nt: TGTGCCAGTGACATTACGTACCAAGAGACCCAGTACTTC
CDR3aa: CASDITYQETQYF

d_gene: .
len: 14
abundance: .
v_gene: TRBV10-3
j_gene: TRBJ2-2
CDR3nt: TGTGTCATCAGTGAGGCCGACAGGACCGGGGAGCTGTTTTTT
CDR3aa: CVISEADRTGELFF

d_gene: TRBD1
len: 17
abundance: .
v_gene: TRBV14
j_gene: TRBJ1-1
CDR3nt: TGTGCCAGCAGCCAAGAGGCGACAGGGCTCATGAACACTGAAGCTTTCTTT
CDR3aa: CASSQEATGLMNTEAFF

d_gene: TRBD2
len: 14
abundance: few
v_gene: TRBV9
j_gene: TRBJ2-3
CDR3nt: TGTGCCAGCAGCGCCCGGACTAGCAGAGATACGCAGTATTTT
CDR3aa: CASSARTSRDTQYF

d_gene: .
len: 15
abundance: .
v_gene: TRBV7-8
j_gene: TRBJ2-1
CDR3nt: TGTGCCAGCAGTTATGAGGAGGGGGCAAACAATGAGCAGTTCTTC
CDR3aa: CASSYEEGANNEQFF

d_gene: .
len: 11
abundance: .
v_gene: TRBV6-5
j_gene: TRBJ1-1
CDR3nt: TGTGCCAGCACCTGGGAGGGGGAAGCTTTCTTT
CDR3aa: CASTWEGEAFF

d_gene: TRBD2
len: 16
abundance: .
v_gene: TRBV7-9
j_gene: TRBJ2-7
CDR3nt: TGTGCCAGCAGCTTAGCACTAGCGGGGGGTTCCTACGAGCAGTACTTC
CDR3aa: CASSLALAGGSYEQYF

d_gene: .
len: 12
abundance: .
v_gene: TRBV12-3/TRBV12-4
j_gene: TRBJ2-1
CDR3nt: TGTGCCAGCAGTTTAAGGGGTGTACTACTGTTCTTC
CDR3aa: CASSLRGVLLFF

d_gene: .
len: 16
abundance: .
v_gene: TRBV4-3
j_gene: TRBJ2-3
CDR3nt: TGCGCCAGCAGCCTGGGCGGATACGCTAGCACAGATACGCAGTATTTT
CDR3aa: CASSLGGYASTDTQYF

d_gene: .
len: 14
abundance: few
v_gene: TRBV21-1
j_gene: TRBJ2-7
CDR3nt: TGTGCCAGCAGCAGGCGGAGGAGCTCCTACGAGCAGTACTTC
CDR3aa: CASSRRRSSYEQYF

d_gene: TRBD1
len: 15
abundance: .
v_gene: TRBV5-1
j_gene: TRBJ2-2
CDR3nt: TGCGCCAGCAGCCCGACAGGGGAGGACACCGGGGAGCTGTTTTTT
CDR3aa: CASSPTGEDTGELFF

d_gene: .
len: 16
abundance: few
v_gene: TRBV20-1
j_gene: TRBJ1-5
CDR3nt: TGCAGTGCTACCCAAGGGGGGGCATATAGCAATCAGCCCCAGCATTTT
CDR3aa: CSATQGGAYSNQPQHF

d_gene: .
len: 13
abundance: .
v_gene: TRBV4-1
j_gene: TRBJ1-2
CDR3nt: TGCGCCAGCAGCCAAGTGGTCGGCTATGGCTACACCTTC
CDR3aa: CASSQVVGYGYTF

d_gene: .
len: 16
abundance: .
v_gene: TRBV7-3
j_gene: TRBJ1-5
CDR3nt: TGTGCCAGCAGCTTAAATGCCGCGATGGGCAATCAGCCCCAGCATTTT
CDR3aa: CASSLNAAMGNQPQHF

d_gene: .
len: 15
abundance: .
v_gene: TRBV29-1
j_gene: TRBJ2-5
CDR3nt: TGCAGCGTTGAAGGAGACGACGCTGTACAAGAGACCCAGTACTTC
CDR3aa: CSVEGDDAVQETQYF

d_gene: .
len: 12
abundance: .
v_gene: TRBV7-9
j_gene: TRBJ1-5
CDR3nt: TGTTCCAGCAGCTTAGGGACGCAGCCCCAGCATTTT
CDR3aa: CSSSLGTQPQHF

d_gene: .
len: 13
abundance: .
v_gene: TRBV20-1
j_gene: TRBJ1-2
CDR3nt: TGCAGTGGGCCCCTGGGGGCTAACTATGGCTACACCTTC
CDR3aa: CSGPLGANYGYTF

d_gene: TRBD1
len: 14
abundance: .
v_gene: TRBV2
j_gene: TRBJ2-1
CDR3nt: TGTGCCAGCAAAATGTCAACAGGGGGCAATGAGCAGTTCTTC
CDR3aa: CASKMSTGGNEQFF

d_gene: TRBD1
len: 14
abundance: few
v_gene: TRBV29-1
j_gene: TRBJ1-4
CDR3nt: TGCAGCGTTAATCACCGGGACAGAGGGGAAAAACTGTTTTTT
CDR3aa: CSVNHRDRGEKLFF

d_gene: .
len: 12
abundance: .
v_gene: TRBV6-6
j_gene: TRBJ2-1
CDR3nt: TGTGCCAGCAGTCAACAGACGTATGAGCAGTTCTTC
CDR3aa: CASSQQTYEQFF

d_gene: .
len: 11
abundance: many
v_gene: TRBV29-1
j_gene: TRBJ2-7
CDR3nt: TGCAGCGTTGACAGCATCTACGAGCAGTACTTC
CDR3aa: CSVDSIYEQYF

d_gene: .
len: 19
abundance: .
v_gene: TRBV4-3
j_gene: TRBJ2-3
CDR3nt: TGCGCCAGCAGCCTCCAGACGGGCTTTGTGGGGGTCCCCACAGATACGCAGTATTTT
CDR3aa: CASSLQTGFVGVPTDTQYF

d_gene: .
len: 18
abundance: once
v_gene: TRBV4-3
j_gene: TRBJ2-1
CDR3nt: TGCGCCAGCAGCCAAGATCCCCCGAGGAGTAGCTCCTACAATGAGCAGTTCTTC
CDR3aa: CASSQDPPRSSSYNEQFF

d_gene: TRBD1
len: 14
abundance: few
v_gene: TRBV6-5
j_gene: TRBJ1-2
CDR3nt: TGTGCCAGCAGGGGACAGGGCTTAGATCCTGGCTACACCTTC
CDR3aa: CASRGQGLDPGYTF

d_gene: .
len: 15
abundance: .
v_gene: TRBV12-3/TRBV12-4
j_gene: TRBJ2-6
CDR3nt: TGTGCCAGCGCCGAGTCCAGCTCTGGGGCCAACGTCCTGACTTTC
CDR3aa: CASAESSSGANVLTF

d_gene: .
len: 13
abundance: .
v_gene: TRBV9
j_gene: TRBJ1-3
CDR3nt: TGTGCCAGCAGCGAGGTCTCTGGAAACACCATATATTTT
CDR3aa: CASSEVSGNTIYF

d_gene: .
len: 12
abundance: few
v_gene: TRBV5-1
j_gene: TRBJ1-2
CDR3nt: TGCGCCAGCAGCTTGGCCTCAGGGCCCTACACCTTC
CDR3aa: CASSLASGPYTF

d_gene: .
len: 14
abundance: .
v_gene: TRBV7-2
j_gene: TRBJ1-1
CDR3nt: TGTGCCAGCAGCCAGGAGGGGGTGAACACTGAAGCTTTCTTT
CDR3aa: CASSQEGVNTEAFF

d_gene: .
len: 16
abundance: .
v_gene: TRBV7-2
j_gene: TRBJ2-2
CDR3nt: TGTGCCAGCAGCCCCTCTCTGAAGGGGCTGTCCGGGGAGCTGTTTTTT
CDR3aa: CASSPSLKGLSGELFF

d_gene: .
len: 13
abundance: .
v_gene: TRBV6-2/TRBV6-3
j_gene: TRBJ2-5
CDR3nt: TGTGCCAGCAGTTCCACACCTCAAGGGACCCAGTACTTC
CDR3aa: CASSSTPQGTQYF

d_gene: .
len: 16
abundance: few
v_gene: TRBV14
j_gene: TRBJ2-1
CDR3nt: TGTGCCAGCAGCCAGGCCCTTAGAAGCTCCTACAATGAGCAGTTCTTC
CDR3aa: CASSQALRSSYNEQFF

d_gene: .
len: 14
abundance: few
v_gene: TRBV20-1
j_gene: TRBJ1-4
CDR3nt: TGCAGTGCTAAAACAGGGACGACTAATGAAAAACTGTTTTTT
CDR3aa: CSAKTGTTNEKLFF

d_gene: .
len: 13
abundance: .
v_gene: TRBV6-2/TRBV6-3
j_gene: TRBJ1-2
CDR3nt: TGTGCCAGCAGTTCAAAGGGACGAGAGGGCTACACCTTC
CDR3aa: CASSSKGREGYTF

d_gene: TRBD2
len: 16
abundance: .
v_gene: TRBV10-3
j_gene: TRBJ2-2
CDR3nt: TGTGCCATCAGTGAAACTAGCGAAACGAACGCCGGGGAGCTGTTTTTT
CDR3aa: CAISETSETNAGELFF

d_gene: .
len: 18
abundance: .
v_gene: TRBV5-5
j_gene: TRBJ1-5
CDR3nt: TGTGCCAGCGGCCCGAGTGGGGGAAAAATAGAGAGCAATCAGCCCCAGCATTTT
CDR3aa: CASGPSGGKIESNQPQHF

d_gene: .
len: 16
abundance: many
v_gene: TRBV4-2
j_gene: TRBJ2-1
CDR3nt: TGTGCCAGCAGCCAAGAGGGGCGGGGCCGCTACAATGAGCAGTTCTTC
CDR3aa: CASSQEGRGRYNEQFF

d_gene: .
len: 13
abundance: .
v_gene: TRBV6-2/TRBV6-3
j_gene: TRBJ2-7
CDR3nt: TGTGCCAGCAGTTACTACAGGGTCTACGAGCAGTACTTC
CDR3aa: CASSYYRVYEQYF

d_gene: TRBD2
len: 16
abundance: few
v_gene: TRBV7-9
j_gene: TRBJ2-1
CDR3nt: TGTGCCAGCAGCCCTCTAGCGGGGTTTTTTGACAATGAGCAGTTCTTC
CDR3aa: CASSPLAGFFDNEQFF

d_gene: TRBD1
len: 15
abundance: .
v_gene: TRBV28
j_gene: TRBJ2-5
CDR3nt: TGTGCCAGCAGGACACAGGGGGTCCGAGTTGAGACCCAGTACTTC
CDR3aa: CASRTQGVRVETQYF

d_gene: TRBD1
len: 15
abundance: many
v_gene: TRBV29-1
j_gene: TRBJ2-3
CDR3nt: TGCAGTACCACCAAGGGGACAGGGGGAACAGATACGCAGTATTTT
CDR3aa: CSTTKGTGGTDTQYF